The clone carrying this T cell receptor beta chain is a singleton in its sample. Its antigen is unknown. This entry is derived from a study of shared clonotypes between healthy human individuals. Points from the study as a whole: Non-shared clonotypes were found to have lower generation probabilities than the clonotypes that were shared by all four of the sorted-subset donors. Naive subsets generally exceeded memory subsets in estimated richness.

Naivety among CD8 cells was defined by CD45RO negativity and positive CCR7 selection, thereby excluding terminally differentiated effector memory CD45RA+ cells. V lost 3 bases and J lost 4; bases outside the gene matches: 15. Germline CDR1 and CDR2: MNHEY and SMNVEV (reference sequence). CDR3 size: 18 residues. Every immunoSEQ plate was one replicate of a subset's evenly spread DNA. Profiled with immunoSEQ multiplex PCR; TCRdb holds only in-frame clones, not every one. Of approximately 2,200,000 clones listed, 93% are singletons. The receptor comes from a man in his late teens or twenties in good health. Some clones in this sample may be carry-over from other donors' samples. This chain links TRBV27 with TRBJ2-7; TRBD1 matches 10 bases. The sample taken for sequencing was naive CD8+ T cells from PBMCs. The CDR3 DNA is TGTGCCAGCAGTTTCCGGGACAGGGGTCCTAGCGGACTTTACGAGCAGTACTTC. It encodes CASSFRDRGPSGLYEQYF.